This T cell receptor (beta chain) emerged from a study of blood T cell repertoires in COVID-19. Study information: T cells, B-cell-depleted T cells, or PBMCs provided the cDNA or gDNA that served as material.

This CDR3 is 13 amino acids long. Germline-derived CDR1 and CDR2 are SGHAT and FQNNGV. The V segment lost 5 bases and the J segment 6 bases; nucleotides outside the gene matches: 4. Using immunoSEQ multiplex PCR, the repertoire was profiled, and TCRdb retains in-frame clones only, with some absent. The repertoire holds over 150,000 clones, 84% seen once, with under 3.5% in the top ten. The rearrangement uses TRBV11-2 and TRBJ1-2; TRBD1 agrees at 9 bases. The sequence came from a woman older than 75 with COVID-19, enrolled during active disease. What was sequenced was peripheral blood. CDR3 in DNA: TGTGCCAGCAGCCGCACAGGGGGCAATGGCTACACCTTC. The encoded protein is CASSRTGGNGYTF.